The rows below give T cell receptor beta chains drawn from one sample of a study of cytomegalovirus exposure and HLA in healthy donors. Clones were read by immunoSEQ multiplex PCR, and TCRdb kept only the in-frame ones, dropping some. The sample data list roughly 53,000 clones. Sequences were obtained from PBMCs. These receptors all stem from a female donor in good health and CMV-seronegative. The CDR3 runs from the conserved cysteine through the conserved F or W. The order of the fields is J gene, D gene, V gene, CDR3 protein, CDR3 DNA. The D gene is left open where the match is weak.

>TRBJ2-1|TRBD2|TRBV14
CASSRPRGSSYNEQFF
TGTGCCAGCAGCCGACCCCGCGGGAGCTCCTACAATGAGCAGTTCTTC
>TRBJ2-4|NA|TRBV5-6
CASSPRQDLAKNIQYF
TGTGCCAGCAGCCCAAGACAGGATTTAGCCAAAAACATTCAGTACTTC
>TRBJ1-5|NA|TRBV30
CAWSVRQGGQPQHF
TGTGCCTGGAGTGTAAGGCAGGGAGGTCAGCCCCAGCATTTT
>TRBJ2-7|TRBD2|TRBV29-1
CSGTGLTYEQYF
TGCAGCGGGACGGGACTAACCTACGAGCAGTACTTC
>TRBJ2-5|NA|TRBV6-5
CASSRLISIGDQYF
TGTGCCAGCAGTCGCTTAATCTCAATCGGGGACCAGTACTTC
>TRBJ1-1|NA|TRBV5-1
CASSLEGTRNTEAFF
TGCGCCAGCAGCTTGGAAGGGACTAGGAACACTGAAGCTTTCTTT
>TRBJ1-4|NA|TRBV29-1
CSARLGNSNEKLFF
TGCAGCGCGAGACTCGGTAATAGTAATGAAAAACTGTTTTTT
>TRBJ1-1|NA|TRBV5-1
CASSLVGLEDTEAFF
TGCGCCAGCAGCTTGGTCGGCCTCGAGGATACTGAAGCTTTCTTT
>TRBJ2-7|TRBD1|TRBV2
CAIRRTGEYEQYF
TGTGCCATTAGAAGGACAGGGGAGTACGAGCAGTACTTC
>TRBJ2-5|TRBD1|TRBV6-5
CASSYSTQGLQTQYF
TGTGCCAGCAGTTACTCCACACAGGGGTTGCAGACCCAGTACTTC
>TRBJ1-1|NA|TRBV6-5
CASREGAGTEAFF
TGTGCCAGCCGGGAGGGTGCGGGCACTGAAGCTTTCTTT
>TRBJ2-5|NA|TRBV9
CASSVTGKETQYF
TGTGCCAGCAGCGTAACAGGGAAGGAGACCCAGTACTTC
>TRBJ1-1|NA|TRBV30
CAHQHRERLNTEAFF
TGTGCCCACCAACACAGGGAACGGTTGAACACTGAAGCTTTCTTT
>TRBJ1-2|TRBD1|TRBV6-1
CASTLDDRGYGYTF
TGTGCCAGCACCCTTGATGACAGGGGGTATGGCTACACCTTC
>TRBJ2-4|NA|TRBV30
CAWCIQQACSIQYF
TGTGCCTGGTGTATACAACAGGCCTGTAGCATTCAGTACTTC
>TRBJ2-7|TRBD1|TRBV6-5
CASSYGTGKGYYEQYF
TGTGCCAGCAGTTACGGGACAGGGAAAGGGTACTACGAGCAGTACTTC
>TRBJ1-4|TRBD1|TRBV5-1
CASSLDTGGGEKLFF
TGCGCCAGCAGCTTGGATACAGGGGGCGGTGAAAAACTGTTTTTT
>TRBJ2-7|TRBD1|TRBV4-1
CASSPPGGRYYEQYF
TGCGCCAGCAGCCCACCAGGGGGAAGGTATTACGAGCAGTACTTC
>TRBJ2-7|TRBD2|TRBV6-5
CASRGGLAFTYEQYF
TGTGCCAGCAGGGGGGGACTAGCATTTACCTACGAGCAGTACTTC
>TRBJ2-5|NA|TRBV29-1
CSVSSLDGETQYF
TGCAGCGTCAGCTCACTAGATGGAGAGACCCAGTACTTC
>TRBJ2-7|TRBD1|TRBV7-3
CASSLSGTGAAEQYF
TGTGCCAGCAGCTTATCGGGCACAGGGGCTGCCGAGCAGTACTTC
>TRBJ2-7|NA|TRBV7-2
CASSTGLGYYEQYF
TGTGCCAGCAGTACAGGGTTGGGCTACTACGAGCAGTACTTC
>TRBJ1-6|TRBD1|TRBV7-2
CASSPTGLTGSYNSPLHF
TGTGCCAGCAGCCCGACAGGGCTTACGGGGTCCTATAATTCACCCCTCCACTTT
>TRBJ2-1|NA|TRBV29-1
CSVGPNEQFF
TGCAGCGTTGGGCCCAATGAGCAGTTCTTC
>TRBJ1-2|NA|TRBV28
CASSFEEGPSQGGYTF
TGTGCCAGCAGTTTCGAGGAGGGGCCTTCCCAGGGTGGCTACACCTTC
>TRBJ1-5|TRBD1|TRBV7-2
CASSAQGDQPQHF
TGTGCCAGCAGCGCTCAGGGGGACCAGCCCCAGCATTTT
>TRBJ2-7|TRBD2|TRBV30
CAWSAQLKRGGEQYF
TGTGCCTGGAGTGCCCAGCTTAAACGGGGGGGCGAGCAGTACTTC
>TRBJ2-7|TRBD2|TRBV19
CASSIDPAGGRNEQYF
TGTGCCAGTAGTATAGATCCGGCGGGAGGGAGGAACGAGCAGTACTTC